This T cell receptor beta chain was recovered during a study of T cell responses to AZD1222 COVID-19 vaccine. The CDR3 spans 14 residues. Losses at the gene ends were 3 bases for V and 0 bases for J; bases not matched to a gene: 1. Germline V CDR1 and CDR2: LGHDT, YNNKEL (reference sequence). Study-level points and caveats: Among the donors, most were white British and more were female, and clonal diversity was possibly underestimated.

A word on this clone: The antigen remains unidentified.

Using immunoSEQ multiplex PCR, the repertoire was profiled, and TCRdb retains in-frame clones only, with some absent. Here the sample spans roughly 100,000 clones, roughly nine tenths being singletons. This chain joins TRBV3-1 (or the pseudogene TRBV3-2) and TRBJ1-1; 7 bases match TRBD1. Sequencing used peripheral blood, obtained on day 0 of AZD1222 vaccination. The sequence was collected from an adult in good health. The CDR3 sequence is CASSHGTVNTEAFF. The CDR3 nucleotides read TGTGCCAGCAGCCACGGGACAGTGAACACTGAAGCTTTCTTT.